These 3 T cell receptor beta chains came from one sample sequenced in a study of cytomegalovirus exposure and HLA in healthy donors (dated by TCRdb to the late 2010s). The library was built by means of the immunoSEQ multiplex PCR assay. A mixture of 60 forward primers for TCR Vbeta segments and 13 reverse primers for TCR Jbeta segments was used in the multiplex PCR. The clones in this table, taken by TCRdb from immuneACCESS, are in-frame only. Not every clone is retained; where verified, under half of the shortfall comes from an unresolved V gene, and the cause of the rest is unknown. The sample data list some 110,000 clones, and around 66% of these were observed just once. The ten largest clones add up to less than 2% of the sample. Sequencing was carried out using PBMCs. These receptors all come from a man aged 18 to 35 in good health and CMV-seronegative.

The chain employs TRBV7-8 and TRBJ1-1, with 8 bases identical to TRBD1. Germline CDR1 reads SGHVS; CDR2 reads FQNEAQ. The length of the CDR3 is 14 residues. V trimming: 5 bases; J trimming: 5 bases; junction bases outside the gene matches: 7. The CDR3 here is CASSEGQGFTEAFF. The DNA of the CDR3 is TGTGCCAGCAGCGAAGGACAGGGTTTTACTGAAGCTTTCTTT.

The chain has TRBV6-6 and TRBJ1-2, with 8 bases matching TRBD1. With V trimmed by 2 bases and J by 3 bases, 8 bases remained unmatched. The germline V gene encodes CDR1 MNHNY and CDR2 SVGAGI (reference sequence). This CDR3 is built from 16 residues. CDR3 bases: TGTGCCAGCAGTTACCTACAGGGGGGGATGGACTATGGCTACACCTTC. This codes for CASSYLQGGMDYGYTF.

CDR3 residues: CASSLEVNMNTEAFF. The CDR3, as DNA: TGCGCCAGCAGCTTGGAAGTAAACATGAACACTGAAGCTTTCTTT. V and J are TRBV5-1 and TRBJ1-1, with no clear D. Germline CDR1 reads SGHRS; CDR2 reads YFSETQ. V gave up 0 bases and J gave up 0 bases, with 9 bases separating them. This CDR3 spans 15 amino acids.